This is a list of T cell receptor beta chains from one sample in a study of blood T cell repertoires in COVID-19. Data came from immunoSEQ multiplex PCR; TCRdb stores just in-frame clones and leaves some out. This table holds some 460,000 clones, 87% found once. Sequencing used PBMCs or T cells enriched from blood (not recorded which). The receptors were sampled from a woman between 18 and 30 years old with acute COVID-19. CDR3s include the opening cysteine and the closing phenylalanine or tryptophan. The D gene is left open where the match is weak. The size entry is marked missing in some rows and otherwise reads once, few, many or a size class.

abundance,v_gene,j_gene,d_gene,CDR3nt,CDR3aa
-,TRBV7-2,TRBJ2-7,TRBD2,TGTGCCAGCAGCTTATCGAATTTGCCACTAGCGGGAGATTGGGAGCAGTACTTC,CASSLSNLPLAGDWEQYF
-,TRBV6-9,TRBJ2-2,-,TGTGCCAGCAGTTATATGACAGCTGCTAACACCGGGGAGCTGTTTTTT,CASSYMTAANTGELFF
few,TRBV29-1,TRBJ2-7,TRBD2,TGCAGCGTTTGCCCATTAGCGGGAGGCGAGCAGTACTTC,CSVCPLAGGEQYF
-,TRBV25-1,TRBJ1-6,-,TGTGCCAGCAGTGAATTCGGGAATAAGCTTTCACCCCTCCACTTT,CASSEFGNKLSPLHF
-,TRBV11-2,TRBJ1-3,TRBD1,TGTGCCAGCAGCGACAGGGGGCAAGATGGAAACACCATATATTTT,CASSDRGQDGNTIYF
-,TRBV6-5,TRBJ2-2,TRBD1,TGTGCCAGCGGACAGGGGTACACCGGGGAGCTGTTTTTT,CASGQGYTGELFF
-,TRBV2,TRBJ2-5,TRBD2,TGTGCCAGCAGACTAGCGGGAGTGGGGCAAGAGACCCAGTACTTC,CASRLAGVGQETQYF
-,TRBV5-5,TRBJ2-3,TRBD1,TGTGCCAGCAAACTTACAGGGGTAGATACGCAGTATTTT,CASKLTGVDTQYF
-,TRBV3-1/TRBV3-2,TRBJ1-3,-,TGTGCCAGCAGCCAAGGACTGAACTCTGGAAACACCATATATTTT,CASSQGLNSGNTIYF
-,TRBV4-1,TRBJ1-2,-,TGCGCCAGCAGCCAAAGGGGGTACTCTAGTGGCTACACCTTC,CASSQRGYSSGYTF
-,TRBV27,TRBJ1-2,-,TGTGCCAGCAGCCTTACAGGGTTCTATGGCTACACCTTC,CASSLTGFYGYTF
-,TRBV6-2/TRBV6-3,TRBJ2-7,-,TGTGCCAGCAGTTACAGGGACTGGGACTACGAGCAGTACTTC,CASSYRDWDYEQYF
-,TRBV14,TRBJ1-1,-,TGTGCCAGCAGCCGCGCGAACACTGAAGCTTTCTTT,CASSRANTEAFF
once,TRBV2,TRBJ1-5,TRBD1,TGTGCCAGCAGTGGGAGGGAGACAGGGGGGATTCAGCCCCAGCATTTT,CASSGRETGGIQPQHF
-,TRBV15,TRBJ2-1,TRBD2,TGTGCCACCAGCTCCGAGCTAGCGGGAGTCGGGGGTGAGCAGTTCTTC,CATSSELAGVGGEQFF
-,TRBV27,TRBJ2-2,TRBD2,TGTGCCAGCAGTAGGCTAGCGGGGACGAACACCGGGGAGCTGTTTTTT,CASSRLAGTNTGELFF
-,TRBV6-2/TRBV6-3,TRBJ2-7,TRBD2,TGTGCCAGCAGTTACGAAGCGGGGGAAACCTACGAGCAGTACTTC,CASSYEAGETYEQYF
once,TRBV7-8,TRBJ2-5,-,TGTGCCAGCAGCGCTAGTGCGAGGGGGGAGACCCAGTACTTC,CASSASARGETQYF
-,TRBV7-9,TRBJ2-1,-,TGTGCCAGCAGCCCTAGCGCGGGACGGAACAATGAGCAGTTCTTC,CASSPSAGRNNEQFF
-,TRBV12-5,TRBJ2-2,-,TGTGCTAGTGGTCAGACAGAGGATCATACCGGGGAGCTGTTTTTT,CASGQTEDHTGELFF
-,TRBV27,TRBJ1-2,-,TGTGCCAGCAGCGGGGGGGATGGCTACACCTTC,CASSGGDGYTF
-,TRBV6-4,TRBJ2-5,TRBD2,TGTGCCAGCAGCGCAGCTAGCGGGGGACTCCAAGAGACCCAGTACTTC,CASSAASGGLQETQYF
-,TRBV7-6,TRBJ2-7,-,TGTGCCAGCAGCCTAACGCTAACATATGCGGACGAGCAGTACTTC,CASSLTLTYADEQYF
-,TRBV27,TRBJ1-1,TRBD1,TGTGCCAGCAGTTTATCGGGGACAGTGAACACTGAAGCTTTCTTT,CASSLSGTVNTEAFF
-,TRBV6-5,TRBJ2-7,-,TGTGCCAGCAGTTACACGGGGTTGGGTACCTACGAGCAGTACTTC,CASSYTGLGTYEQYF
-,TRBV5-6,TRBJ2-3,-,TGTGCCAGCAGCTTGTACAGGGCTAGCACAGATACGCAGTATTTT,CASSLYRASTDTQYF
-,TRBV7-8,TRBJ2-1,-,TGTGCCAGCAGCTTAGCCGGGACACTCTACAATGAGCAGTTCTTC,CASSLAGTLYNEQFF
-,TRBV5-1,TRBJ2-7,TRBD1,TGCGCCAGCAGCCCCGGGACAGGGGGCGATGAGCAGTACTTC,CASSPGTGGDEQYF
-,TRBV6-2/TRBV6-3,TRBJ2-2,-,TGTGCCAGCAGCCCTCTACAGGGTGGGGGGAACACCGGGGAGCTGTTTTTT,CASSPLQGGGNTGELFF
-,TRBV5-1,TRBJ2-3,-,TGCGCCAGCAGCTACCAGCGGGGCACAGATACGCAGTATTTT,CASSYQRGTDTQYF
once,TRBV5-1,TRBJ2-5,TRBD2,TGCGCCAGCAGCTTGGGGGGGGGACTTCAAGAGACCCAGTACTTC,CASSLGGGLQETQYF
-,TRBV4-3,TRBJ1-1,-,TGCGCCAGCAGCCAAGATGAGGCGGGAATTAACACTGAAGCTTTCTTT,CASSQDEAGINTEAFF
-,TRBV9,TRBJ2-7,TRBD1,TGTGCCAGCAGCGTTAAGGACAGGGTCGACGAGCAGTACTTC,CASSVKDRVDEQYF
-,TRBV10-3,TRBJ2-2,TRBD1,TGTGCCACTACCGGGACAGCGAACACCGGGGAGCTGTTTTTT,CATTGTANTGELFF
few,TRBV7-2,TRBJ2-5,TRBD1,TGTGCCAGCAGCTTACTCCCCGTTGGGGACAGGTCCCAAGAGACCCAGTACTTC,CASSLLPVGDRSQETQYF
few,TRBV18,TRBJ1-4,TRBD1,TGTGCCAGCTCACCACCGACAGGGGGAAAAGAAAAACTGTTTTTT,CASSPPTGGKEKLFF
-,TRBV6-5,TRBJ1-2,-,TGTGCCAGCAGTTTCGGACAGTTTAACTATGGCTACACCTTC,CASSFGQFNYGYTF
-,TRBV12-2,TRBJ2-3,-,TGTGCAAGTCGCGTCACCGCGGGAGCAGATACGCAGTATTTT,CASRVTAGADTQYF
-,TRBV5-4,TRBJ1-2,-,TGTGCCAGCAGCGTAGATGACTATGGCTACACCTTC,CASSVDDYGYTF
-,TRBV28,TRBJ1-2,-,TGTGCCAGCACCTCCCGGGGAGGACGAAGGGGCTTTGGCTACACCTTC,CASTSRGGRRGFGYTF
-,TRBV14,TRBJ2-7,-,TGTGCCAGCAGCCAAGAAAGGGGGGGCACCTACGAGCAGTACTTC,CASSQERGGTYEQYF
-,TRBV6-5,TRBJ2-7,TRBD1,TGTGCCAGCAGTTACCCCGGACAGGCCTCCTACGAGCAGTACTTC,CASSYPGQASYEQYF
-,TRBV5-5,TRBJ1-2,-,TGTGCCAGCAGCTTGTGGGCAGTCCATGGCTACACCTTC,CASSLWAVHGYTF
once,TRBV25-1,TRBJ1-1,-,TGTGCCAGCCGCCACCCCGGGGGGATAACTGAAGCTTTCTTT,CASRHPGGITEAFF
-,TRBV6-4,TRBJ2-1,-,TGTGCCAGCAGTGCTGAGAGAATAAATGAGCAGTTCTTC,CASSAERINEQFF
-,TRBV5-6,TRBJ1-6,-,TGTGCCAGCAGCTCACGACTCTCCTATAATTCACCCCTCCACTTT,CASSSRLSYNSPLHF
once,TRBV5-6,TRBJ1-5,TRBD1,TGTGCCAGCAGCCTGGGACAGATCAATCAGCCCCAGCATTTT,CASSLGQINQPQHF
-,TRBV18,TRBJ1-2,TRBD1,TGTGCCAGCTCCTCGGACAGGTTCGACTATGGCTACACCTTC,CASSSDRFDYGYTF
-,TRBV9,TRBJ1-1,-,TGTGCCAGCAGCGTAGAGGATCTAGACCCTGAAGCTTTCTTT,CASSVEDLDPEAFF
-,TRBV28,TRBJ2-2,TRBD1,TGTGCCAGCAGTTTTAGGGCAGGGGGCTACACCGGGGAGCTGTTTTTT,CASSFRAGGYTGELFF
-,TRBV2,TRBJ2-2,TRBD1,TGTGCCAGCAGTGAGCAGGGGGCCGCCGGGGAGCTGTTTTTT,CASSEQGAAGELFF
-,TRBV28,TRBJ1-1,-,TGTGCCAGCTCGCCCGGAGACAGATTGGTGGGTGAAGCTTTCTTT,CASSPGDRLVGEAFF
-,TRBV19,TRBJ2-1,TRBD2,TGTGCCAGTAGTATTGGCGGGGGGGCCTCTCGAGAGCAGTTCTTC,CASSIGGGASREQFF
once,TRBV2,TRBJ1-1,-,TGTGCCAGCAGTGACACAGGGCTAACTGAAGCTTTCTTT,CASSDTGLTEAFF
-,TRBV29-1,TRBJ2-1,TRBD2,TGCAGCGTGGGACTAGCGGGGAATAATGAGCAGTTCTTC,CSVGLAGNNEQFF